These 17 T cell receptor beta chains were all obtained from the same sample, sequenced in a study of blood T cell repertoires in COVID-19. The repertoire was sequenced with immunoSEQ multiplex PCR; TCRdb's copy has only in-frame clones and lacks some. The table lists a few hundred thousand clones, 85% to 90% of them singletons. Specimen: peripheral blood. These receptors originate from a man in his 60s with acute or convalescent COVID-19.

This chain links TRBV12-3 or TRBV12-4 with TRBJ1-2, with 10 bases matching TRBD1. The trim removed 8 bases at V and 4 bases at J, leaving 4 bases unmatched. This CDR3 region has 13 residues. The CDR3 is CASGQGVGYGYTF. CDR3 DNA: TGTGCCAGCGGACAGGGGGTGGGCTATGGCTACACCTTC.

This clone was seen only a few times. This chain connects TRBV7-2 to TRBJ1-6; tentative D call: TRBD1 (6 bases). Per the germline V gene, CDR1 is SGHTA and CDR2 is FQGNSA. CDR3 length: 16 amino acids. With 5 bases removed from V and 2 bases from J, the gap between germline ends came to 13 bases. CDR3 sequence reads: CASSRGGAPYNSPLHF. The CDR3 DNA reads as TGTGCCAGCAGCCGTGGGGGGGCCCCCTATAATTCACCCCTCCACTTT.

The count of this clone is one. The rearrangement joins TRBV7-6 to TRBJ1-6; TRBD1 aligns across 7 bases. The germline gives CDR1 SGHVS, CDR2 FNYEAQ. This CDR3 has 18 residues. Trimming at V came to 0 bases and at J to 8 bases, leaving 13 bases not matched to a gene. The CDR3 DNA is TGTGCCAGCAGCTTAGCTTTTCGTGGTGTGGGACAGCATTCACCCCTCCACTTT. Its translation is CASSLAFRGVGQHSPLHF.

The chain's CDR3 is CATLGQGENYGYTF. CDR3 in DNA: TGTGCCACCCTGGGGCAGGGGGAGAACTATGGCTACACCTTC. The rearrangement joins TRBV19 to TRBJ1-2, with 7 bases that match TRBD1. CDR1 and CDR2 (germline): LNHDA, SQIVND (reference sequence). V lost 10 bases, J lost 2 bases, and 10 bases stayed unmatched. CDR3 length: 14 amino acids.

This chain links TRBV6-5 with TRBJ2-7; TRBD2 matches at 8 bases. This CDR3 comprises 14 residues. In germline, CDR1 is MNHEY, CDR2 SVGAGI. Losses at the gene ends were 10 bases for V and 3 bases for J; bases not matched to a gene: 11. The CDR3 protein is CAIAGWGASYEQYF. The CDR3 region has the DNA TGTGCCATAGCGGGGTGGGGTGCGAGCTACGAGCAGTACTTC.

The chain is built from TRBV6-1 and TRBJ1-2, with 8 bases lining up with TRBD1. The CDR3 consists of 12 residues. Looked up from germline, CDR1 is MNHNS and CDR2 is SASEGT. Trimming removed 3 bases from V and 7 bases from J; junction bases left unmatched: 1. The CDR3 DNA is TGTGCCAGCAGTGAGGACAGGGTTGGCTACACCTTC. Protein: CASSEDRVGYTF.

Only one count was recorded for this clone. The chain employs TRBV6-5 and TRBJ2-4, with TRBD1 matching over 10 bases. The V and J ends lost 0 bases and 9 bases, in that order; junction bases with no gene match: 5. From germline, CDR1 is MNHEY and CDR2 SVGAGI. There are 15 residues in the CDR3. The CDR3 bases are TGTGCCAGCAGTTACTCAGGACAGGGGGATCGCATTCAGTACTTC. The encoded protein is CASSYSGQGDRIQYF.

V and J are TRBV18 and TRBJ2-1; tentatively, D is TRBD1 (5 bases). The CDR3 sequence is 16 residues long. V gave up 0 bases and J gave up 4 bases, with 13 bases separating them. CDR1 KGHSH and CDR2 LQKENI come from the germline V gene. The CDR3 sequence: CASSPPAQASYNEQFF. The CDR3 coding sequence is TGTGCCAGCTCACCACCGGCACAGGCATCGTACAATGAGCAGTTCTTC.

V is TRBV30 and J is TRBJ1-1; 8 nucleotides match TRBD1. V shed 2 bases, J shed 1 base, and the junction held 9 bases outside the gene matches. This CDR3 comprises 16 residues. The germline V gene has CDR1 GTSNPN and CDR2 SVGIG (reference sequence). CDR3 in amino acids: CAWSPPWTGQNTEAFF. CDR3 nucleotides: TGTGCCTGGAGTCCCCCCTGGACAGGGCAGAACACTGAAGCTTTCTTT. The full variable domain, rest sourced from reference TRBV30 and TRBJ1-1, is SQTIHQWPATLVQPVGSPLSLECTVEGTSNPNLYWYRQAAGRGLQLLFYSVGIGQISSEVPQNLSASRPQDRQFILSSKKLLLSDSGFYLCAWSPPWTGQNTEAFFGQGTRLTVV.

V gene TRBV5-5 combines with J gene TRBJ2-3; 7 bases are shared with TRBD1. Germline CDR1 SGHKS, CDR2 YYEKEE (reference sequence). This CDR3 has 15 amino acids. Trimming took 4 bases from V and 6 from J; bases not matched to a gene: 11. In DNA, the CDR3 is TGTGCCAGCAGCCCGGACAGGCTCGGCCCCGATACGCAGTATTTT. It translates to CASSPDRLGPDTQYF.

The rearrangement uses TRBV6-5 and TRBJ1-4; D is ambiguous. V lost 6 bases, J lost 5 bases, and 10 bases lay in between. This CDR3 comprises 13 residues. Germline CDR1 reads MNHEY; CDR2 reads SVGAGI. CDR3 DNA: TGTGCCAGCAGCCCAACCCTAAATGAAAAACTGTTTTTT. It yields the protein CASSPTLNEKLFF.

The rearrangement links TRBV12-3 or TRBV12-4 to TRBJ1-3; D is ambiguous. This CDR3 has 11 amino acids. V was clipped by 9 bases and J by 10 bases, with 13 bases between them. CDR3: CASRFAATIYF. CDR3 sequence (DNA): TGTGCCAGTAGGTTCGCGGCGACCATATATTTT.

This clone was seen more than once but under ten times. The rearrangement links TRBV5-1 to TRBJ2-7; unclear D gene. Germline V gene data show CDR1 as SGHRS and CDR2 as YFSETQ. Trimming took off 0 bases at V and 2 bases at J, with 9 bases between the two ends. The CDR3 totals 14 residues. The CDR3 here is CASSLVAGTYEQYF. For the CDR3, the DNA is TGCGCCAGCAGCTTGGTCGCTGGCACCTACGAGCAGTACTTC. The whole variable domain, filled in from reference TRBV5-1 and TRBJ2-7, reads KAGVTQTPRYLIKTRGQQVTLSCSPISGHRSVSWYQQTPGQGLQFLFEYFSETQRNKGNFPGRFSGRQFSNSRSEMNVSTLELGDSALYLCASSLVAGTYEQYFGPGTRLTVT.

V is TRBV7-2 and J is TRBJ1-3; TRBD1 aligns across 8 bases. Germline values: CDR1 SGHTA, CDR2 FQGNSA. The CDR3 length is 14 residues. The ends lost 1 base at V and 5 bases at J; junction bases unmatched: 1. DNA of the CDR3: TGTGCCAGCAGCTTAGGGACAGGGAGAAACACCATATATTTT. It codes for CASSLGTGRNTIYF.

The chain combines TRBV2 with TRBJ2-7, with D perhaps matching TRBD1 (5 bases). Trimming removed 6 bases from V and 2 bases from J, with 11 bases in between. Germline V gene sequence: CDR1 SNHLY, CDR2 FYNNEI. The CDR3 covers 13 residues. The CDR3 DNA reads TGTGCCAGCAGCGCCCGACAGACCTACGAGCAGTACTTC. Its translation is CASSARQTYEQYF.

CDR3 sequence reads: CASSPSRGDPNEQYF. The CDR3 nucleotides are TGTGCCAGCTCACCCTCCCGGGGGGATCCCAACGAGCAGTACTTC. The chain employs TRBV18 and TRBJ2-7; 7 nucleotides match TRBD2. The trim removed 3 bases at V and 5 bases at J, leaving 10 bases unmatched. This CDR3 has 15 residues. Germline V gene sequence: CDR1 KGHSH, CDR2 LQKENI.

The chain carries TRBV5-4 and TRBJ1-2; 9 bases fit TRBD1. The V gene's germline CDR1 is SGHNT and CDR2 YYREEE (reference sequence). The V and J ends lost 0 bases and 8 bases, in that order; junction bases with no gene match: 8. The CDR3 has 15 amino acids. In nucleotides, the CDR3 is TGTGCCAGCAGCTTGGGGGGACAGGGTTCGGTAGGCTACACCTTC. It yields the protein CASSLGGQGSVGYTF. Variable domain in full (rest from reference TRBV5-4 and TRBJ1-2): ETGVTQSPTHLIKTRGQQVTLRCSSQSGHNTVSWYQQALGQGPQFIFQYYREEENGRGNFPPRFSGLQFPNYSSELNVNALELDDSALYLCASSLGGQGSVGYTFGSGTRLTVV.